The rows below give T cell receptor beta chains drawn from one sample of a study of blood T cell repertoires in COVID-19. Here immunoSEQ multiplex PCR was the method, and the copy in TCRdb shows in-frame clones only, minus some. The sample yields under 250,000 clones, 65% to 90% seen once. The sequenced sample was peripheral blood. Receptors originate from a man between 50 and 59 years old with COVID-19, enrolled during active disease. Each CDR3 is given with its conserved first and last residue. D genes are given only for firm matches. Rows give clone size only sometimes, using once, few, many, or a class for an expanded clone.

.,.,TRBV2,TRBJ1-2,TGTGCCAGCAGGGAGACAGGTACCTATGGCTACACCTTC,CASRETGTYGYTF
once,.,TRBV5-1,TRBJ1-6,TGCGCCAGCAGCTTGTCACAGGTTAATTCACCCCTCCACTTT,CASSLSQVNSPLHF
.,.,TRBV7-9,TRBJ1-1,TGTGCCAGCTACGGCGGCAGAAGGAGGACTGAAGCTTTCTTT,CASYGGRRRTEAFF
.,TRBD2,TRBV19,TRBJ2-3,TGTGCCTCAGGGACTAGCGGAGCCCCCGATACGCAGTATTTT,CASGTSGAPDTQYF
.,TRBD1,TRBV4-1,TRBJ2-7,TGCGCCAGCAGCCAAGATAGTGGACAGGGGGTAGGGCAGTACTTC,CASSQDSGQGVGQYF
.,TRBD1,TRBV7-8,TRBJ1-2,TGTGCCAGCAGCCCCCCGGGACAGGGGGTTGGCTACACCTTC,CASSPPGQGVGYTF
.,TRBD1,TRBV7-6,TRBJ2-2,TGTGCCAGCAGCACACTTGACAGGGACCACACCGGGGAGCTGTTTTTT,CASSTLDRDHTGELFF
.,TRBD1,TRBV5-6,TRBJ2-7,TGTGCCAGCAGCTTGAGACAGGGGACCTACGAGCAGTACTTC,CASSLRQGTYEQYF
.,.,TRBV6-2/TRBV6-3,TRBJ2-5,TGTGCCAGCAGTTACGTGGGGACTGCCGCGGAGACCCAGTACTTC,CASSYVGTAAETQYF
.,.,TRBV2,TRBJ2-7,TGTGCCAGCAACCGAGGAGGGGAGCAGTACTTC,CASNRGGEQYF
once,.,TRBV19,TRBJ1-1,TGTGCCAGTAGACTCGCCCTGAACACTGAAGCTTTCTTT,CASRLALNTEAFF
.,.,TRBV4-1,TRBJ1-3,TGCGCCAGCAGCCAAGATTCGGCTGGAAACACCATATATTTT,CASSQDSAGNTIYF
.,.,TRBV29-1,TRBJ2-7,TGCAGCGCCGGGGGGCGTGGCGAGCAGTACTTC,CSAGGRGEQYF
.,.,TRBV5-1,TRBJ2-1,TGCGCCAGCAGCTTGGCCAAGCCCGCCGGAGGCAATGAGCAGTTCTTC,CASSLAKPAGGNEQFF
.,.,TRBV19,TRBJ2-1,TGTGCCAGTAGTATAGCGGGAGTCTACAATGAGCAGTTCTTC,CASSIAGVYNEQFF
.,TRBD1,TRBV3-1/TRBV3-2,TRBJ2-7,TGTGCCAGCAGCGCCCGACAGGGGTACGAGCAGTACTTC,CASSARQGYEQYF
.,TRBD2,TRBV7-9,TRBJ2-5,TGTGCCAGCAGCTTAGTAGCCCTAGCGGGGTCGGAGACCCAGTACTTC,CASSLVALAGSETQYF
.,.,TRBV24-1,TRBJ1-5,TGTGCCACCAGTGACCCCACACAGGTGGGTCAGCCCCAGCATTTT,CATSDPTQVGQPQHF
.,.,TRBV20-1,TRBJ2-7,TGCAGTGCTAGTCCCATCTTAGGGGGGGGATCCTACGAGCAGTACTTC,CSASPILGGGSYEQYF
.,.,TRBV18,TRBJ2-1,TGTGCCAGCTCACCGCCCTGGAACAGCCCCTACAATGAGCAGTTCTTC,CASSPPWNSPYNEQFF
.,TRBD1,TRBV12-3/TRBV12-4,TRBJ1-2,TGTGCCAGCAGTTCACAGGGGGTGGATGGCTACACCTTC,CASSSQGVDGYTF
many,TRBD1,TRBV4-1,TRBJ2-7,TGCGCCAGCAGCCGAGGGGACAGATACGAGCAGTACTTC,CASSRGDRYEQYF
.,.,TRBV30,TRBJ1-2,TGTGCCTGGAGTAGGAGGTCCCGCTATGGCTACACCTTC,CAWSRRSRYGYTF
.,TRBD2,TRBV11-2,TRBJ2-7,TGTGCCAGCAGCTCATATAGCGGGGGGGAGCAGTACTTC,CASSSYSGGEQYF
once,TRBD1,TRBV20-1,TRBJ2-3,TGTGGGACAGGGACGGCAGATACGCAGTATTTT,CGTGTADTQYF
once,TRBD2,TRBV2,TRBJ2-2,TGTGCCAGCAGTCTCCCACTAGCGGGGTACGGGGAGCTGTTTTTT,CASSLPLAGYGELFF
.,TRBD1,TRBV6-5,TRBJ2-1,TGTGCCAGCGGGGACAGGGCCGAGAACAATGAGCAGTTCTTC,CASGDRAENNEQFF
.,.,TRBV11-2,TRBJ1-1,TGTGCCAGCAGCTTAGATCGGGACACTGAAGCTTTCTTT,CASSLDRDTEAFF
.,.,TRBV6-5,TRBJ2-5,TGTGCCAGCAGTTTCGGACAGCGAGAGACCCAGTACTTC,CASSFGQRETQYF
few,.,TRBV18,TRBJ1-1,TGTGCCAGCTCACCTCTGTTGGGCGCCACTGAAGCTTTCTTT,CASSPLLGATEAFF
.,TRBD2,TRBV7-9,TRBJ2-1,TGTGCCAGCAGCTTAGTAGGTCTAGCGGGGAGCTCCTACAATGAGCAGTTCTTC,CASSLVGLAGSSYNEQFF
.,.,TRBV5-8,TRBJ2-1,TGTGCCAGCAGCTTTTTAGGGGGGGCCTACAATGAGCAGTTCTTC,CASSFLGGAYNEQFF